This TCR beta chain was retrieved from a study of cytomegalovirus exposure and HLA in healthy donors. Broader study findings: In a later analysis, CMV-associated beta chains were mostly HLA-associated, it appeared. Three chains linked to CMV were shown in vitro to be specific for CMV antigens.

Notes on this clone: Antigen unknown.

The CDR3 extends over 13 amino acids. Amplification used 60 Vbeta primers and 13 Jbeta primers. Sequencing was performed with immunoSEQ multiplex PCR; in TCRdb, only in-frame clones are kept and a portion is missing. The sample carries approximately 220,000 clones, approximately 81% recorded once. Source material: PBMCs. V and J are TRBV21-1 and TRBJ1-5; the table gives TRBD1 as D, unverified against the DNA. TRBV21-1 is a pseudogene locus. This receptor was identified in a man younger than 40 in good health and CMV-seronegative. CDR3 nucleotides: TGTGCCAGCAGCAATACAGGGACTCAGCCCCAGCATTTT. Translation gives CASSNTGTQPQHF.